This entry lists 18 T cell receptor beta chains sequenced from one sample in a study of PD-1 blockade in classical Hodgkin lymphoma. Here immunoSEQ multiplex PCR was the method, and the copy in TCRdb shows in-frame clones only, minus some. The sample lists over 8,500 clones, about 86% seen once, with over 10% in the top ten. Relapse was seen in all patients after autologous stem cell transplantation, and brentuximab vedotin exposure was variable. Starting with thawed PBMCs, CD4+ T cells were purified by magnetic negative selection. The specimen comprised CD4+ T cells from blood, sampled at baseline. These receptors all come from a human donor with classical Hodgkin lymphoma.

The CDR3 loop is CASRGGTGELFF. The CDR3 DNA reads TGTGCCAGCAGGGGCGGGACCGGGGAGCTGTTTTTT. The chain recombines TRBV28 with TRBJ2-2; weak D call: TRBD2 (5 bases). The CDR3 is 12 residues long. Germline loops: CDR1 MDHEN, CDR2 SYDVKM. V was cut by 6 bases and J by 5 bases, with 7 bases left in between.

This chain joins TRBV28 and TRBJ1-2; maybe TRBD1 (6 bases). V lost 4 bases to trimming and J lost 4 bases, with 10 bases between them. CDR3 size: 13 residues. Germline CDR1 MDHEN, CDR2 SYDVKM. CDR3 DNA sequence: TGTGCCAGCAGTTCAACAGGGACCTATGGCTACACCTTC. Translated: CASSSTGTYGYTF.

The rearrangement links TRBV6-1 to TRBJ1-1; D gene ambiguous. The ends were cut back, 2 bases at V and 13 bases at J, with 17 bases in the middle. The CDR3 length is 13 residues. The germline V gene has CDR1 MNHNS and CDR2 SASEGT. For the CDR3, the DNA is TGTGCCAGCAGTGAAACTTACCCCACTATGCTTTTCTTT. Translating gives CASSETYPTMLFF.

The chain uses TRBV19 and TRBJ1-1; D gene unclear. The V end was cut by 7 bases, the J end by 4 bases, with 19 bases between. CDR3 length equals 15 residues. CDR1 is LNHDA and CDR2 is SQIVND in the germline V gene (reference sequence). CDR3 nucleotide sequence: TGTGCCAGTACAACGATAGAAAAGGGAAGCACTGAAGCTTTCTTT. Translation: CASTTIEKGSTEAFF.

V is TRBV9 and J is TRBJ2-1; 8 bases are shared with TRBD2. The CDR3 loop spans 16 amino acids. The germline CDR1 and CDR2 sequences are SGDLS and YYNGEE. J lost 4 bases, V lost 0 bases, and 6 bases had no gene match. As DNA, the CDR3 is TGTGCCAGCAGCGTAGTGGGGGTAGCGGGATACAATGAGCAGTTCTTC. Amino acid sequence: CASSVVGVAGYNEQFF.

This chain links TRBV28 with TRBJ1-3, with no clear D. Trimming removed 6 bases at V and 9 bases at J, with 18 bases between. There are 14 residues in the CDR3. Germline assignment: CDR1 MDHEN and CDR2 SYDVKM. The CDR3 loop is CASSPLQYGITIYF. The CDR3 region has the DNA TGTGCCAGCAGCCCACTACAATACGGCATCACCATATATTTT.

CDR3 nucleotides: TGTGCCAGTGGGACTAGCGCCTCCTACGAGCAGTACTTC. Translated, it gives CASGTSASYEQYF. J is TRBJ2-7 and V is TRBV19; TRBD2 agrees at 10 bases. Trimming removed 8 bases from V and 0 bases from J; junction bases left unmatched: 1. Germline CDR1 and CDR2: LNHDA and SQIVND (reference sequence). This CDR3 has 13 amino acids.

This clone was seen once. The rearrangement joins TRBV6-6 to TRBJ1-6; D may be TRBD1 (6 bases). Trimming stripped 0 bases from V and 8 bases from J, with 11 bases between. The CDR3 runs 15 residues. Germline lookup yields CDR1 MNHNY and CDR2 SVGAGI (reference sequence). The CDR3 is CASSYSIRGDSPLHF. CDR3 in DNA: TGTGCCAGCAGTTACTCGATCAGGGGCGATTCACCCCTCCACTTT.

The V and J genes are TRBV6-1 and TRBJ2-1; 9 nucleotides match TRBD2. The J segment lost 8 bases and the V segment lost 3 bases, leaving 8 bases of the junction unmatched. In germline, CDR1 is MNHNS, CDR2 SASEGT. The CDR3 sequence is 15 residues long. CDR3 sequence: CASSESGGRVHEQFF. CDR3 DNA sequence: TGTGCCAGCAGTGAGTCTGGCGGGAGGGTACATGAGCAGTTCTTC.

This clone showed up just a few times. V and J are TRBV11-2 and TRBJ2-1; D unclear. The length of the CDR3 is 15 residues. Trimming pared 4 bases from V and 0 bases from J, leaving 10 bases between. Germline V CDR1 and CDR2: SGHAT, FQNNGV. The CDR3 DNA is TGTGCCAGCAGCTGGAGAATCAACTCCTACAATGAGCAGTTCTTC. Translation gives CASSWRINSYNEQFF.

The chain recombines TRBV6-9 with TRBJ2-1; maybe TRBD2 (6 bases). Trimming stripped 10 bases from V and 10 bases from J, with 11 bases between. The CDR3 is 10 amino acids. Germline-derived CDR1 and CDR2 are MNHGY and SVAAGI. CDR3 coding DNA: TGTGCCACCGGGGGTGGGGAGCAGTTCTTC. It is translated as CATGGGEQFF.

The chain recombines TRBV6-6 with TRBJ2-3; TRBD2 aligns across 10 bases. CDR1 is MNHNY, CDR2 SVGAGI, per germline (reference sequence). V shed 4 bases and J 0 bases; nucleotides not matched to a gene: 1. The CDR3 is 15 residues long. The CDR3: CASSSTSGSTDTQYF. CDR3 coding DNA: TGTGCCAGCAGTTCGACTAGCGGGAGCACAGATACGCAGTATTTT.

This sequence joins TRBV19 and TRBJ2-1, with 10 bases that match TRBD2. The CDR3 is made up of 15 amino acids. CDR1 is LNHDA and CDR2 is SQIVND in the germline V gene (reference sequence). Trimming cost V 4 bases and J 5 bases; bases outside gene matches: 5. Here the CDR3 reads CASSTGLAFNNEQFF. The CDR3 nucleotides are TGTGCCAGTAGTACGGGACTAGCGTTTAACAATGAGCAGTTCTTC.

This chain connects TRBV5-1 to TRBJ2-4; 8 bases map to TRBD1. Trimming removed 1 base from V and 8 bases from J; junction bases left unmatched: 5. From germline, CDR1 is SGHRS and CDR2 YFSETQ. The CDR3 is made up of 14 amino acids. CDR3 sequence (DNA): TGCGCCAGCAGCTTGTCAGGGGGCCGAGACATTCAGTACTTC. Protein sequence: CASSLSGGRDIQYF. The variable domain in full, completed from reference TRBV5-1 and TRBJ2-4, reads KAGVTQTPRYLIKTRGQQVTLSCSPISGHRSVSWYQQTPGQGLQFLFEYFSETQRNKGNFPGRFSGRQFSNSRSEMNVSTLELGDSALYLCASSLSGGRDIQYFGAGTRLSVL.

The CDR3 bases are TGTGCCAGCTCAATATTCGCGGGGGGGTCGACTGGAAACACCATATATTTT. This sequence encodes CASSIFAGGSTGNTIYF. The rearrangement uses TRBV18 and TRBJ1-3; D might be TRBD1 (5 bases). The CDR3 runs 17 residues. Trimming took 5 bases from V and 2 from J, leaving 19 bases between them. CDR1 is KGHSH, CDR2 LQKENI, per germline.

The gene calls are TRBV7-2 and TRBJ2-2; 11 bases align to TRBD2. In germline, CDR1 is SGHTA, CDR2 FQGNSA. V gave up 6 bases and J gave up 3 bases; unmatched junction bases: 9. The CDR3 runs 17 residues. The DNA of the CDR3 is TGTGCCAGCAGGGAGGGTCCGGGACTAGCGGACACCGGGGAGCTGTTTTTT. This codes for CASREGPGLADTGELFF.

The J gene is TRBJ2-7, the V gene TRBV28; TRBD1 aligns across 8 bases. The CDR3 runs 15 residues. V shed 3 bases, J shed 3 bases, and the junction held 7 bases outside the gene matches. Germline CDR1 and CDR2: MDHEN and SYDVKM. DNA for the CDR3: TGTGCCAGCAGTTTTGTTACAGGGGGATACTACGAGCAGTACTTC. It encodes CASSFVTGGYYEQYF.

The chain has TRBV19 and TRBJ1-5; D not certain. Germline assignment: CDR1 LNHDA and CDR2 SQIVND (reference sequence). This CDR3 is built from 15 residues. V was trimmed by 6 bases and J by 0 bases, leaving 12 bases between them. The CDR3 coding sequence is TGTGCCAGTAGCCGACTCGGGGATAGCAATCAGCCCCAGCATTTT. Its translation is CASSRLGDSNQPQHF.